Listed below are T cell receptor beta chains from one sample, sequenced in a study of OX40 agonist ivuxolimab in advanced cancers. Assay: immunoSEQ multiplex PCR; the TCRdb copy retains only in-frame clones and omits some. The sample contains roughly 76,000 clones, about 85% of which appear only once. Here the sequenced sample was CD4+ or CD8+ T cells sorted from blood, taken in a trial of the OX40 agonist ivuxolimab. The source of these receptors is an adult with an advanced solid tumor such as melanoma, head and neck, liver or kidney cancer. CDR3s include the opening cysteine and the closing phenylalanine or tryptophan.

TRBV11-3	TRBJ1-1	CASSLQLGRTRNTEAFF
TRBV4-1	TRBJ1-4	CASSQGQAVSEKLFF
TRBV7-9	TRBJ1-3	CASSLLRDRNSGNTIYF
TRBV10-3	TRBJ2-1	CAISESPPAGKFF
TRBV7-2	TRBJ1-1	CASSFLGMNTEAFF
TRBV5-8	TRBJ2-1	CASNSRKQRPLYNEQFF
TRBV6-5	TRBJ1-5	CASRETAYSNQPQHF
TRBV4-2	TRBJ2-7	CASSQDAGLAGLVYEQYF
TRBV4-1	TRBJ2-3	CASSQESPTQYF
TRBV27	TRBJ2-5	CASSLGTSGQETQYF
TRBV9	TRBJ1-4	CASSTGGTNEKLFF
TRBV10-3	TRBJ1-2	CANRRGLNYGYTF
TRBV9	TRBJ2-5	CASSVSLDRETQYF
TRBV13	TRBJ1-3	CASSLGDRVANTIYF
TRBV7-8	TRBJ2-1	CASSPRTTSGGAKGEQFF
TRBV5-8	TRBJ2-5	CASSPPSGDLRGTQYF
TRBV27	TRBJ2-7	CASSLINGWFDDEQYF
TRBV12-5	TRBJ2-1	CASGLVGVRRQFF
TRBV7-9	TRBJ2-2	CASSLNRDTGELFF
TRBV7-9	TRBJ1-6	CASSPSTENYNSPLHF
TRBV7-8	TRBJ1-2	CASSLGQGLDYGYTF
TRBV10-3	TRBJ1-1	CAISEQSTNTEAFF
TRBV15	TRBJ2-7	CATSRDPGQGAAYEQYF
TRBV7-9	TRBJ2-1	CASSLGQGNYNEQFF
TRBV19	TRBJ2-5	CASSPGQGKETQYF
TRBV5-6	TRBJ1-2	CASSLESGQTTNYGYTF
TRBV6-5	TRBJ1-2	CASNPGTGSYTF
TRBV7-2	TRBJ1-2	CASSFQGSYGYTF
TRBV7-2	TRBJ2-3	CASSLAGPSDTQYF
TRBV7-3	TRBJ1-1	CASSSQGGTEAFF
TRBV2	TRBJ2-7	CASTLGGSGSYEQYF
TRBV7-2	TRBJ1-6	CASSLVLRTGNNSPLHF
TRBV6-1	TRBJ1-5	CASSREGNQPQHF